The 12 T cell receptor beta chains below all came from one sample that was sequenced in a study of technical replicates of blood from four donors. This table comes from immunoSEQ multiplex PCR, and its TCRdb copy is limited to in-frame clones, with some not included. Here the sample spans tens of thousands of clones, approximately 89% being singletons. The source material was T cells isolated from PBMCs. The receptors shown here come from a human donor in good health.

This clone is a singleton in its sample. V usage is TRBV28 and J usage is TRBJ1-1; D is uncertain. Germline V CDR1 and CDR2: MDHEN, SYDVKM. V was cut by 6 bases and J by 1 base, with 6 bases left in between. This CDR3 is built from 12 residues. Here the CDR3 reads CASRPGNTEAFF. The CDR3 DNA is TGTGCCAGCAGACCAGGGAACACTGAAGCTTTCTTT.

The V gene is TRBV4-3, the J gene TRBJ1-1; the match to TRBD1 covers 9 bases. The CDR3 sequence is 15 residues long. V was pared by 1 base and J by 6 bases, with 6 bases of the junction left unmatched. The germline CDR1 and CDR2 sequences are LGHNA and YSLEER. The CDR3 DNA follows: TGCGCCAGCAGCCAAGGGGGACAGGGTCTCGCTGAAGCTTTCTTT. Translating it yields CASSQGGQGLAEAFF.

The chain couples TRBV28 to TRBJ2-7; 9 bases are a match to TRBD2. After removal of 4 bases from V and 2 bases from J, the junction contained 9 bases not matched to a gene. Germline loops: CDR1 MDHEN, CDR2 SYDVKM. CDR3 length: 16 amino acids. CDR3 DNA sequence: TGTGCCAGCAGTTCCCCAGGTTCTAGCGGGGCCTACGAGCAGTACTTC. Amino acids: CASSSPGSSGAYEQYF.

This clone was seen a single time. The rearrangement links TRBV27 to TRBJ2-1, with D perhaps matching TRBD1 (6 bases). The V and J ends lost 1 base and 6 bases respectively, with 16 bases between them. Germline V lookup: CDR1 MNHEY, CDR2 SMNVEV (reference sequence). This CDR3 is built from 16 residues. The CDR3 loop is CASSLYGGFGINEQFF. Here the CDR3 DNA reads TGTGCCAGCAGTTTATATGGGGGCTTCGGCATCAATGAGCAGTTCTTC.

The chain uses TRBV9 and TRBJ1-1, with a possible D match to TRBD1 (5 bases). With 4 bases removed from V and 8 bases from J, the gap between germline ends came to 12 bases. The CDR3 spans 12 residues. The V gene's germline CDR1 is SGDLS and CDR2 YYNGEE. The CDR3: CASSPGVREAFF. The CDR3 DNA reads as TGTGCCAGCAGCCCGGGGGTCAGGGAAGCTTTCTTT.

The chain links TRBV7-3 to TRBJ1-2; D remains ambiguous. V lost 3 bases to trimming and J lost 6 bases, with 11 bases between them. This CDR3 has 13 residues. CDR1 is SGHTA and CDR2 is FQGTGA in the germline V gene. The CDR3 loop is CASSFRGEDGYTF. As DNA, the CDR3 is TGTGCCAGCAGCTTCCGGGGTGAGGATGGCTACACCTTC.

This clone was recorded once. V is TRBV19 and J is TRBJ2-7, with D tentatively TRBD1 (6 bases). CDR3 size: 13 residues. V was trimmed by 2 bases and J by 4 bases, leaving 9 bases between them. Germline loops: CDR1 LNHDA, CDR2 SQIVND (reference sequence). The DNA for the CDR3 is TGTGCCAGTAGTATACAGGGGCAGTACGAGCAGTACTTC. Protein product: CASSIQGQYEQYF.

The CDR3 spells CASSEVGRASYNEQFF. Here the CDR3 DNA reads TGTGCCAGCAGTGAAGTTGGGAGGGCCTCCTACAATGAGCAGTTCTTC. This chain connects TRBV6-1 to TRBJ2-1, with TRBD2 matching over 7 bases. The CDR3 has 16 amino acids. Germline assignment: CDR1 MNHNS and CDR2 SASEGT. V lost 1 base and J lost 0; bases outside the gene matches: 3.

This sequence joins TRBV5-8 and TRBJ2-3, with 10 bases fitting TRBD2. With 3 bases clipped from V and 2 bases from J, the junction kept 9 bases outside the gene matches. There are 17 residues in the CDR3. Germline CDR1 and CDR2: SGHTS and YDEGEE. The CDR3 DNA is TGTGCCAGCAGCTGGACCACACTAGCGGGAATCACAGATACGCAGTATTTT. This encodes CASSWTTLAGITDTQYF.

V is TRBV19 and J is TRBJ1-2, with 9 bases identical to TRBD1. Germline assignment: CDR1 LNHDA and CDR2 SQIVND (reference sequence). Trimming at V came to 6 bases and at J to 4 bases, leaving 3 bases not matched to a gene. CDR3 length equals 13 residues. The chain's CDR3 is CASSPGQGYGYTF. CDR3 in DNA: TGTGCCAGTAGCCCGGGACAGGGCTATGGCTACACCTTC.

The chain has TRBV30 and TRBJ2-7; a weak D match, TRBD1 (6 bases). Trimming pared 3 bases from V and 6 bases from J, leaving 12 bases between. The CDR3 is 12 residues long. Germline CDR1 and CDR2: GTSNPN and SVGIG (reference sequence). The CDR3 here is CAWRLQGSEQYF. CDR3 sequence (DNA): TGTGCCTGGAGACTTCAGGGGTCCGAGCAGTACTTC.

The V gene is TRBV5-1, the J gene TRBJ1-3, with D possibly TRBD1 on 5 matching bases. The CDR3 is made up of 14 amino acids. V was trimmed by 4 bases and J by 8 bases, leaving 16 bases between them. Per germline, CDR1 SGHRS and CDR2 YFSETQ. The CDR3 sequence: CASSQGPGVDTIYF. CDR3 in DNA: TGCGCCAGCAGCCAGGGACCGGGAGTGGACACCATATATTTT. The full variable domain, rest sourced from reference TRBV5-1 and TRBJ1-3, is KAGVTQTPRYLIKTRGQQVTLSCSPISGHRSVSWYQQTPGQGLQFLFEYFSETQRNKGNFPGRFSGRQFSNSRSEMNVSTLELGDSALYLCASSQGPGVDTIYFGEGSWLTVV.